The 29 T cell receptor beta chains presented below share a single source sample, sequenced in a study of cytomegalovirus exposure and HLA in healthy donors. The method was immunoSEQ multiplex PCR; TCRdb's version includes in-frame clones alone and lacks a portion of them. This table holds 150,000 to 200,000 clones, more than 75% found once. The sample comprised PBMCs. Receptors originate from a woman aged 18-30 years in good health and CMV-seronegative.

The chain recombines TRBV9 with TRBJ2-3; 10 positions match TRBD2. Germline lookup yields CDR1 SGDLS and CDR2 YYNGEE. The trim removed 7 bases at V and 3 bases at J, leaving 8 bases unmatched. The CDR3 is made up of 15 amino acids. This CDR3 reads CASGRWTSGTDTQYF. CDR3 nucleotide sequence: TGTGCCAGCGGTCGATGGACTAGCGGAACAGATACGCAGTATTTT.

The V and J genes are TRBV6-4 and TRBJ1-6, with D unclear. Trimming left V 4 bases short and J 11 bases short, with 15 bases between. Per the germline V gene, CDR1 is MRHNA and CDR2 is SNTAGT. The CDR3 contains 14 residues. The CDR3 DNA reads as TGTGCCAGCAGTGGTTTAGCTGGTCGTACACCCCTCCACTTT. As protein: CASSGLAGRTPLHF.

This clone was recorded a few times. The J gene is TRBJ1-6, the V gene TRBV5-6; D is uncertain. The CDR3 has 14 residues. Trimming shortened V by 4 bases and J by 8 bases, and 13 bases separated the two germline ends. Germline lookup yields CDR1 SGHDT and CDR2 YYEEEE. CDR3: CASSATAPDSPLHF. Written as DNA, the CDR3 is TGTGCCAGCAGCGCTACAGCTCCGGATTCACCCCTCCACTTT.

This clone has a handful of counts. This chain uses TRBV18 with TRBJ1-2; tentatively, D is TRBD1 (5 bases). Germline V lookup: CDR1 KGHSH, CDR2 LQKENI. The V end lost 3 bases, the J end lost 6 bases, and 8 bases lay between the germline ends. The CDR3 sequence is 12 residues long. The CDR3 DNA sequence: TGTGCCAGCTCACCGGGGCCCAATGGCTACACCTTC. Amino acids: CASSPGPNGYTF.

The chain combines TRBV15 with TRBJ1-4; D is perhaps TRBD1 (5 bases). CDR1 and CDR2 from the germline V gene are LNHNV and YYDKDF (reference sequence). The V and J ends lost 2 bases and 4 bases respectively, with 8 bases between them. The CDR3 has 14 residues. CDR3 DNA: TGTGCCACCAGCAGATGGGGGGGTAATGAAAAACTGTTTTTT. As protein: CATSRWGGNEKLFF.

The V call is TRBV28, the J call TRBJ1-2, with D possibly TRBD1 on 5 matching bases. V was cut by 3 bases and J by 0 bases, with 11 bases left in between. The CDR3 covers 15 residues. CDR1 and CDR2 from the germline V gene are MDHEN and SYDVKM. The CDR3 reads CASSFQTGANYGYTF. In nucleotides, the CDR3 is TGTGCCAGCAGTTTTCAAACAGGTGCTAACTATGGCTACACCTTC.

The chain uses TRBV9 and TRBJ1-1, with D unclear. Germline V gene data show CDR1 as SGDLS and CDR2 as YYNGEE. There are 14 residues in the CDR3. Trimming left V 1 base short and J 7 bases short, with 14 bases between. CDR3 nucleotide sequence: TGTGCCAGCAGCGTATTGGCAGGATCTGATGAAGCTTTCTTT. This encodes CASSVLAGSDEAFF.

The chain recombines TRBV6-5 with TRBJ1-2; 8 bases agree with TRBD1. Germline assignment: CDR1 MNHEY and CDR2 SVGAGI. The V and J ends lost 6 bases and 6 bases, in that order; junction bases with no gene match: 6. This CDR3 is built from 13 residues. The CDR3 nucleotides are TGTGCCAGCAGAAGGACAGGGTCTGATGGCTACACCTTC. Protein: CASRRTGSDGYTF.

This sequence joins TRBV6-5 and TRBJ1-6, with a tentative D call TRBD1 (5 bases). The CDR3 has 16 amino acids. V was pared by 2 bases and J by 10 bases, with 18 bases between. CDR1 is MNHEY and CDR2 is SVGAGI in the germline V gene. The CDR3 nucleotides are TGTGCCAGCAGTTACAAGACGGCAGGGTCTAGGTCACCCCTCCACTTT. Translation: CASSYKTAGSRSPLHF.

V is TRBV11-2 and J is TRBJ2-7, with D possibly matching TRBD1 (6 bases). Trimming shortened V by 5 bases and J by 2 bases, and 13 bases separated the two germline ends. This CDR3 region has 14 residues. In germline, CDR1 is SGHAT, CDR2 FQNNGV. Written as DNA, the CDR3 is TGTGCCAGCAGCCCAAGACAGGCTGCCTACGAGCAGTACTTC. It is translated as CASSPRQAAYEQYF.

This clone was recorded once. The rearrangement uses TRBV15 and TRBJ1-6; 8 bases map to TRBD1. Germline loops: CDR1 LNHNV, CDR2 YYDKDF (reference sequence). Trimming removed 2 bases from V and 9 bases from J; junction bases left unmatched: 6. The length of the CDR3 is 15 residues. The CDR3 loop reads CATSRPTGVRSPLHF. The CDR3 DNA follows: TGTGCCACCAGCAGACCGACAGGGGTGCGTTCACCCCTCCACTTT. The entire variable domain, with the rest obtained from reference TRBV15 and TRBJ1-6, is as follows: DAMVIQNPRYQVTQFGKPVTLSCSQTLNHNVMYWYQQKSSQAPKLLFHYYDKDFNNEADTPDNFQSRRPNTSFCFLDIRSPGLGDTAMYLCATSRPTGVRSPLHFGNGTRLTVT.

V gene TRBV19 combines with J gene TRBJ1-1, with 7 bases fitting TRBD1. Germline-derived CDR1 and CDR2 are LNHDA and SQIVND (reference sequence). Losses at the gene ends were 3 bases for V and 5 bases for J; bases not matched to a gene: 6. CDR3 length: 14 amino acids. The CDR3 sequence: CASSIDRAWTEAFF. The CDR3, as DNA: TGTGCCAGTAGTATTGACAGGGCGTGGACTGAAGCTTTCTTT.

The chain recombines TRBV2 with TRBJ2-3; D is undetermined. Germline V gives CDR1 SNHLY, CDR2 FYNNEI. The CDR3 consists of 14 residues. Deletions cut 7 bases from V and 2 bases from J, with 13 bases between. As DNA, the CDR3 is TGTGCCAGCAAAGTAGATTCCGCCACAGATACGCAGTATTTT. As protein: CASKVDSATDTQYF.

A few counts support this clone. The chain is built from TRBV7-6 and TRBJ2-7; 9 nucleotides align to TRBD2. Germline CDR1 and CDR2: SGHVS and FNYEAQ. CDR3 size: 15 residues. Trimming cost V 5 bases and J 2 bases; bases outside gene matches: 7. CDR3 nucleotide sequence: TGTGCCAGCAGCGGGGGACTAGCCTCTACCTACGAGCAGTACTTC. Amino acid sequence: CASSGGLASTYEQYF.

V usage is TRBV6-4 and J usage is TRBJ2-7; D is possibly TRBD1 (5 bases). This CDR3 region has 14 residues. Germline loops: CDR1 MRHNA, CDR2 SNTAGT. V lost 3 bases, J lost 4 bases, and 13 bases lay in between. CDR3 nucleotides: TGTGCCAGCAGTGATTCTCCAGGGCCGTACGAGCAGTACTTC. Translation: CASSDSPGPYEQYF.

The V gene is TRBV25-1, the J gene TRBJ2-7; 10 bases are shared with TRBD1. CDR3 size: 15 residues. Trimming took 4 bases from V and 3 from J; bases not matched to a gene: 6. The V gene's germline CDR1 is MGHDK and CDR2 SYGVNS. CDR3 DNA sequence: TGTGCCAGCAGTGCGACCGGGACAGGGGACTACGAGCAGTACTTC. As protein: CASSATGTGDYEQYF.

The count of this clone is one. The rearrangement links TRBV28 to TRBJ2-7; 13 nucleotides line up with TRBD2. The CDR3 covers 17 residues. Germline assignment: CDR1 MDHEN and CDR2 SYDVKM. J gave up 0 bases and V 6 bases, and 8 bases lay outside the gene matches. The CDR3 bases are TGTGCCAGCAGGGGGGGACTAGCGGGATTCTCCTCCTACGAGCAGTACTTC. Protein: CASRGGLAGFSSYEQYF. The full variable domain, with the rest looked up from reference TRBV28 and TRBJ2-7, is DVKVTQSSRYLVKRTGEKVFLECVQDMDHENMFWYRQDPGLGLRLIYFSYDVKMKEKGDIPEGYSVSREKKERFSLILESASTNQTSMYLCASRGGLAGFSSYEQYFGPGTRLTVT.

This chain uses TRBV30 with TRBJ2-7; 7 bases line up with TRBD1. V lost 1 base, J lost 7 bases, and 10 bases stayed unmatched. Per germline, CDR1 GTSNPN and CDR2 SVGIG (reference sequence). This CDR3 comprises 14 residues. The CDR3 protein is CAWSARWTGGEQYF. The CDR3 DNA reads TGTGCCTGGAGTGCCCGATGGACAGGCGGGGAGCAGTACTTC.

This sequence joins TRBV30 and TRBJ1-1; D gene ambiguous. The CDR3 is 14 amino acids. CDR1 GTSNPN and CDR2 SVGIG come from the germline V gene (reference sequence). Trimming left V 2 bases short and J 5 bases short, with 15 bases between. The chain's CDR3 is CAWSYPPSRTEAFF. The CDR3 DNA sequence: TGTGCCTGGAGTTACCCCCCGAGTCGAACTGAAGCTTTCTTT. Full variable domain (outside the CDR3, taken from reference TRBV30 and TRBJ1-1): SQTIHQWPATLVQPVGSPLSLECTVEGTSNPNLYWYRQAAGRGLQLLFYSVGIGQISSEVPQNLSASRPQDRQFILSSKKLLLSDSGFYLCAWSYPPSRTEAFFGQGTRLTVV.

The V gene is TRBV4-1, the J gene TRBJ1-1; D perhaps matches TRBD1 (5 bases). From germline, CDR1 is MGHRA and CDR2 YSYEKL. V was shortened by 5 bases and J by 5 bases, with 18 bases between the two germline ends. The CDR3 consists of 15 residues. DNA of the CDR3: TGCGCCAGCAGCTACCCGGTGCAGGGTAGAACTGAAGCTTTCTTT. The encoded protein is CASSYPVQGRTEAFF.

Here the CDR3 reads CAWIDRGLNYGYTF. CDR3 in DNA: TGTGCCTGGATCGACAGGGGTCTCAACTATGGCTACACCTTC. The chain employs TRBV30 and TRBJ1-2, with TRBD1 identical over 8 bases. The CDR3 totals 14 residues. Germline V gene lookup returns CDR1 GTSNPN and CDR2 SVGIG (reference sequence). The junction had 6 bases not matched to a gene; V was cut back by 4 bases and J by 2 bases.

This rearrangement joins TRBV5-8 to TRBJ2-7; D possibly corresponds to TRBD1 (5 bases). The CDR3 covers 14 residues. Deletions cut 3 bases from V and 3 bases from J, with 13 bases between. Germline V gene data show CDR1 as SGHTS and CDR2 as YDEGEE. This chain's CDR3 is CASSSTVRNYEQYF. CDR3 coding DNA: TGTGCCAGCAGCTCGACAGTTAGAAACTACGAGCAGTACTTC.

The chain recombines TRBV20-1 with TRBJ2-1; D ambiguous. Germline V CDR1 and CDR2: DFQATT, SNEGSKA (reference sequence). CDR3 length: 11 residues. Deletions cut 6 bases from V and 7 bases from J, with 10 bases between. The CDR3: CSAPAGNEQFF. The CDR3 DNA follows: TGCAGTGCCCCAGCCGGGAATGAGCAGTTCTTC.

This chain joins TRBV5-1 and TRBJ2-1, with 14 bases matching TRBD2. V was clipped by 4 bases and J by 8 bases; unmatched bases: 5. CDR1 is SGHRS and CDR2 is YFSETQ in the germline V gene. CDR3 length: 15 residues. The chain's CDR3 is CASSPGLAGGDEQFF. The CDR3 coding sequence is TGCGCCAGCAGCCCCGGACTAGCGGGAGGAGATGAGCAGTTCTTC.

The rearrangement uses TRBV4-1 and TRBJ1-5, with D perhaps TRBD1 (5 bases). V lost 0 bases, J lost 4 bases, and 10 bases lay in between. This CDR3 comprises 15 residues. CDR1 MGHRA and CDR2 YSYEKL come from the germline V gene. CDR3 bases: TGCGCCAGCAGCCAAGAGGGACTAGCAAATCAGCCCCAGCATTTT. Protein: CASSQEGLANQPQHF.

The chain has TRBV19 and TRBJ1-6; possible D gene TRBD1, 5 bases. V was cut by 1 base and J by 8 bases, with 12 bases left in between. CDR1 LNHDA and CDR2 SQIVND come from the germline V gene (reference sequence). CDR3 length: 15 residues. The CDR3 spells CASSIGARVDSPLHF. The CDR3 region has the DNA TGTGCCAGTAGTATAGGAGCCAGGGTAGATTCACCCCTCCACTTT.

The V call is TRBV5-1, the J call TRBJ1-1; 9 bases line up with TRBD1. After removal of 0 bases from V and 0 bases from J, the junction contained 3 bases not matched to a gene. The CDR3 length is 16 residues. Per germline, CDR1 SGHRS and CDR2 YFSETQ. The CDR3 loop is CASSLDGQGLNTEAFF. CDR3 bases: TGCGCCAGCAGCTTGGACGGACAGGGGTTGAACACTGAAGCTTTCTTT.

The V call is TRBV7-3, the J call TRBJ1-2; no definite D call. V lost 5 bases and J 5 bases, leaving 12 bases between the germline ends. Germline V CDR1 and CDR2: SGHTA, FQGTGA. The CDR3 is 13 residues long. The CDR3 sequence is CASSPAQIYGYTF. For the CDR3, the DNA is TGTGCCAGCAGCCCCGCCCAGATTTATGGCTACACCTTC.

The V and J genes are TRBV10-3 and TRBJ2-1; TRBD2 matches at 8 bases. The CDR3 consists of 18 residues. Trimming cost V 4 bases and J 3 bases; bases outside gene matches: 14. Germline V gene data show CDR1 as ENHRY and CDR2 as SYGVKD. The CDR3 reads CAISAIGVRGAFYNEQFF. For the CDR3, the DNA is TGTGCCATCAGTGCTATCGGGGTGCGGGGGGCGTTCTACAATGAGCAGTTCTTC.